This is a list of T cell receptor beta chains from one sample in a study of shared clonotypes between healthy human individuals. The repertoire was sequenced with immunoSEQ multiplex PCR; TCRdb's copy has only in-frame clones and lacks some. The repertoire holds about 2.3 million clones, roughly 90% seen once, with 0.37% in the top ten. Sequenced input: naive CD4+ T cells from PBMCs. The receptors were sampled from a man between 18 and 29 years old in good health. Some clones in this sample may be carry-over from other donors' samples. Both conserved end residues are part of each CDR3. The order of the fields is V gene, J gene, CDR3 protein.

TRBV7-2	TRBJ1-2	CASSLDGTTTYGYTF
TRBV11-2	TRBJ2-1	CASSKSQGSGSYNEQFF
TRBV19	TRBJ2-7	CASSTTSGYEQYF
TRBV19	TRBJ1-2	CASSIAQGIYTF
TRBV9	TRBJ2-5	CASSVAPGPGQETQYF
TRBV7-2	TRBJ1-2	CASSLKGQTNYGYTF
TRBV10-3	TRBJ1-5	CAISDWGHSNQPQHF
TRBV29-1	TRBJ1-1	CSVRGGPRKGVTEAFF
TRBV9	TRBJ1-2	CASSVDGYGYTF
TRBV28	TRBJ2-5	CASSLSGTQETQYF